What follows are 20 T cell receptor beta chains derived from one specimen sequenced in a study of blood T cell repertoires in COVID-19. Measured with immunoSEQ multiplex PCR; TCRdb has only the in-frame clones, and not every one. The data hold approximately 200,000 clones, with about 81% observed a single time. The sequenced material came from peripheral blood. These receptors all come from a woman of 80 years or more with COVID-19, enrolled during active disease.

This chain joins TRBV18 and TRBJ1-4; no clear D gene. Per the germline V gene, CDR1 is KGHSH and CDR2 is LQKENI. V lost 3 bases to trimming and J lost 0 bases, with 11 bases between them. The CDR3 runs 16 residues. The CDR3 loop is CASSPVSVTTNEKLFF. The CDR3 DNA reads as TGTGCCAGCTCACCGGTTTCGGTCACAACTAATGAAAAACTGTTTTTT.

This clone appeared a single time. This chain uses TRBV19 with TRBJ2-7, with 9 bases fitting TRBD1. The CDR3 runs to 15 residues. Germline V gene data show CDR1 as LNHDA and CDR2 as SQIVND (reference sequence). V was pared by 5 bases and J by 2 bases, with 7 bases of the junction left unmatched. The chain's CDR3 is CASSPTTGGTYEQYF. The DNA of the CDR3 is TGTGCCAGTAGTCCGACGACAGGGGGAACCTACGAGCAGTACTTC.

V is TRBV6-5 and J is TRBJ2-3, with 8 bases matching TRBD1. The V segment lost 6 bases and the J segment 1 base; nucleotides outside the gene matches: 6. The CDR3 extends over 15 amino acids. Germline V gives CDR1 MNHEY, CDR2 SVGAGI. CDR3 sequence (DNA): TGTGCCAGCAGGCCCCCGGACAGGGGCACAGATACGCAGTATTTT. It translates to CASRPPDRGTDTQYF.

The gene calls are TRBV6-6 and TRBJ2-7; TRBD2 aligns across 7 bases. The ends lost 7 bases at V and 6 bases at J; junction bases unmatched: 6. Per germline, CDR1 MNHNY and CDR2 SVGAGI (reference sequence). CDR3 size: 12 residues. CDR3 DNA sequence: TGTGCCAGCAAACCCGGACTAGGCGAGCAGTACTTC. It is translated as CASKPGLGEQYF.

As DNA, the CDR3 is TGTGCCAGCAGTGCTCGACAGAAGATTCGGGTCTCACCCCTCCACTTT. It is translated as CASSARQKIRVSPLHF. The rearrangement links TRBV27 to TRBJ1-6, with D possibly being TRBD1 (5 bases). The CDR3 spans 16 residues. Germline V gives CDR1 MNHEY, CDR2 SMNVEV (reference sequence). Trimming stripped 5 bases from V and 10 bases from J, with 21 bases between.

This clone appeared a few times. The rearrangement uses TRBV18 and TRBJ1-2; D is perhaps TRBD1 (6 bases). V lost 6 bases to trimming and J lost 1 base, with 15 bases between them. CDR1 and CDR2 from the germline V gene are KGHSH and LQKENI. There are 15 residues in the CDR3. CDR3 loop: CASSDQGSSNYGYTF. CDR3 DNA: TGTGCCAGCTCGGATCAGGGGTCGAGTAACTATGGCTACACCTTC.

V is TRBV28 and J is TRBJ2-1; 7 bases fit TRBD2. Germline trimming cut 4 bases from V and 3 bases from J; bases unmatched to any gene: 3. CDR1 MDHEN and CDR2 SYDVKM come from the germline V gene. The length of the CDR3 is 14 residues. CDR3 DNA sequence: TGTGCCAGCAGTTGGGGGAGGGTCTACAATGAGCAGTTCTTC. Translation gives CASSWGRVYNEQFF.

J is TRBJ2-7 and V is TRBV19; 9 positions agree with TRBD2. This CDR3 spans 15 amino acids. The junction had 5 bases not matched to a gene; V was cut back by 1 base and J by 4 bases. From germline, CDR1 is LNHDA and CDR2 SQIVND (reference sequence). The CDR3 nucleotides are TGTGCCAGTAGTATAGGTGGTAGCGGGAGTTACGAGCAGTACTTC. It translates to CASSIGGSGSYEQYF.

This clone was observed a single time. CDR3 residues: CASSVGLAFNTGELFF. CDR3 DNA: TGTGCCAGCAGCGTGGGACTAGCGTTCAACACCGGGGAGCTGTTTTTT. This rearrangement joins TRBV5-4 to TRBJ2-2; TRBD2 aligns across 10 bases. Trimming at V came to 4 bases and at J to 2 bases, leaving 5 bases not matched to a gene. The CDR3 runs to 16 residues. CDR1 and CDR2 (germline): SGHNT, YYREEE (reference sequence). The full variable domain, its missing parts supplied by reference TRBV5-4 and TRBJ2-2, is ETGVTQSPTHLIKTRGQQVTLRCSSQSGHNTVSWYQQALGQGPQFIFQYYREEENGRGNFPPRFSGLQFPNYSSELNVNALELDDSALYLCASSVGLAFNTGELFFGEGSRLTVL.

This chain links TRBV5-4 with TRBJ1-1, with 8 bases matching TRBD1. V was clipped by 0 bases and J by 3 bases; unmatched bases: 10. Germline V CDR1 and CDR2: SGHNT, YYREEE (reference sequence). CDR3 size: 17 residues. The CDR3 bases are TGTGCCAGCAGCTTGGCGGCAGGGGGCTTCCGGTACACTGAAGCTTTCTTT. Protein: CASSLAAGGFRYTEAFF.

Only one count was recorded for this clone. The V gene is TRBV28, the J gene TRBJ2-7; possibly TRBD1 for D (5 bases). This CDR3 region has 19 residues. Trimming took off 6 bases at V and 0 bases at J, with 27 bases between the two ends. The germline CDR1 and CDR2 sequences are MDHEN and SYDVKM. The CDR3 DNA reads as TGTGCCAGCAGCACAGGCTTGGGAACGAGGCCCGGCGGCTCCTACGAGCAGTACTTC. This codes for CASSTGLGTRPGGSYEQYF.

V and J are TRBV4-3 and TRBJ1-5, with D possibly being TRBD1 (5 bases). Looked up from germline, CDR1 is LGHNA and CDR2 is YSLEER. Deletions cut 2 bases from V and 5 bases from J, with 13 bases between. This CDR3 has 15 amino acids. The CDR3 DNA follows: TGCGCCAGCAGCCAAAATCAGGGCGCGGATCAGCCCCAGCATTTT. The encoded protein is CASSQNQGADQPQHF.

This chain joins TRBV18 and TRBJ1-4; D is uncertain. The length of the CDR3 is 13 residues. Germline lookup yields CDR1 KGHSH and CDR2 LQKENI. Trimming pared 0 bases from V and 7 bases from J, leaving 6 bases between. The CDR3 coding sequence is TGTGCCAGCTCACCACCTGGGAGTGAAAAACTGTTTTTT. It encodes CASSPPGSEKLFF.

This chain links TRBV5-4 with TRBJ1-1, with D perhaps TRBD1 (6 bases). The germline V and J ends were trimmed by 6 bases and 4 bases, with 13 bases remaining between them. Germline lookup yields CDR1 SGHNT and CDR2 YYREEE (reference sequence). The CDR3 runs to 13 residues. The DNA for the CDR3 is TGTGCCAGCACCCCAGGGGCGGGCACTGAAGCTTTCTTT. Residues: CASTPGAGTEAFF.

The rearrangement links TRBV4-3 to TRBJ2-7; a weak D match, TRBD2 (5 bases). Germline CDR1 LGHNA, CDR2 YSLEER. The CDR3 totals 15 residues. The V and J ends lost 0 bases and 2 bases respectively, with 11 bases between them. The CDR3 loop is CASSQERKGAYEQYF. The CDR3 coding sequence is TGCGCCAGCAGCCAAGAAAGAAAGGGAGCCTACGAGCAGTACTTC.

The CDR3 region is CATLEGLASSYNEQFF. As DNA, the CDR3 is TGTGCCACCTTAGAGGGACTAGCGAGCTCCTACAATGAGCAGTTCTTC. This chain links TRBV28 with TRBJ2-1, with 10 positions matching TRBD2. Germline values: CDR1 MDHEN, CDR2 SYDVKM. V was clipped by 10 bases and J by 0 bases; unmatched bases: 9. The CDR3 totals 16 residues.

In this sample, this clone turned up once. The gene calls are TRBV5-1 and TRBJ1-1; maybe TRBD1 (6 bases). V was pared by 5 bases and J by 0 bases, with 11 bases between. From germline, CDR1 is SGHRS and CDR2 YFSETQ. This CDR3 region has 14 residues. CDR3 loop: CASRQQGMNTEAFF. CDR3 DNA sequence: TGCGCCAGCAGACAACAGGGCATGAACACTGAAGCTTTCTTT. The complete variable domain, with remaining parts taken from reference TRBV5-1 and TRBJ1-1, reads KAGVTQTPRYLIKTRGQQVTLSCSPISGHRSVSWYQQTPGQGLQFLFEYFSETQRNKGNFPGRFSGRQFSNSRSEMNVSTLELGDSALYLCASRQQGMNTEAFFGQGTRLTVV.

This clone appeared a single time. The chain uses TRBV5-1 and TRBJ1-2; 7 bases fit TRBD1. V dropped 0 bases and J dropped 3; count of bases not matched to a gene: 2. Germline-derived CDR1 and CDR2 are SGHRS and YFSETQ. The CDR3 totals 14 residues. The DNA for the CDR3 is TGCGCCAGCAGCTTGGAGGGACAGTACTATGGCTACACCTTC. This codes for CASSLEGQYYGYTF.

The chain combines TRBV12-3 or TRBV12-4 with TRBJ1-5, with D perhaps matching TRBD1 (5 bases). V dropped 5 bases and J dropped 4 bases, with 9 bases sitting between them. CDR3 length: 13 amino acids. The chain's CDR3 is CASSQDNNQPQHF. In nucleotides, the CDR3 is TGTGCCAGCAGTCAGGACAATAATCAGCCCCAGCATTTT.

The chain couples TRBV10-3 to TRBJ2-3; perhaps TRBD2 as D (6 bases). CDR3 length: 17 residues. Deletions cut 4 bases from V and 7 bases from J, with 24 bases between. Germline values: CDR1 ENHRY, CDR2 SYGVKD. CDR3 sequence reads: CAISARLDAGPTNTQYF. Here the CDR3 DNA reads TGTGCCATCAGTGCCCGTCTGGACGCGGGACCAACCAATACGCAGTATTTT.